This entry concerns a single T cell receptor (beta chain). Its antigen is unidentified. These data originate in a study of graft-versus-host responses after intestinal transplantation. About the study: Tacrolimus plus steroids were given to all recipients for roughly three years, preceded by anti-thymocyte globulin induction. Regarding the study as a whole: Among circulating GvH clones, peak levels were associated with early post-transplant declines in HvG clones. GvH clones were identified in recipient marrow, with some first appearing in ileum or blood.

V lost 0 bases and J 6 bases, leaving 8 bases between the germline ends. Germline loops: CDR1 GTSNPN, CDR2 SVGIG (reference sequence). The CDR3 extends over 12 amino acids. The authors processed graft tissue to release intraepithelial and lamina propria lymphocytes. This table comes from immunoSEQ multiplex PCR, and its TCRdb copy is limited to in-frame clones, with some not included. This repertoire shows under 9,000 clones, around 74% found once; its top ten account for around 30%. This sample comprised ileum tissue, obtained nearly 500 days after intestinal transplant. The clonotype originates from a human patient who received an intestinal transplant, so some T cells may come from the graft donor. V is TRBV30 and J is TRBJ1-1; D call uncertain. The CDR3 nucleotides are TGTGCCTGGAGTGTACTTGGACCTGAAGCTTTCTTT. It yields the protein CAWSVLGPEAFF.